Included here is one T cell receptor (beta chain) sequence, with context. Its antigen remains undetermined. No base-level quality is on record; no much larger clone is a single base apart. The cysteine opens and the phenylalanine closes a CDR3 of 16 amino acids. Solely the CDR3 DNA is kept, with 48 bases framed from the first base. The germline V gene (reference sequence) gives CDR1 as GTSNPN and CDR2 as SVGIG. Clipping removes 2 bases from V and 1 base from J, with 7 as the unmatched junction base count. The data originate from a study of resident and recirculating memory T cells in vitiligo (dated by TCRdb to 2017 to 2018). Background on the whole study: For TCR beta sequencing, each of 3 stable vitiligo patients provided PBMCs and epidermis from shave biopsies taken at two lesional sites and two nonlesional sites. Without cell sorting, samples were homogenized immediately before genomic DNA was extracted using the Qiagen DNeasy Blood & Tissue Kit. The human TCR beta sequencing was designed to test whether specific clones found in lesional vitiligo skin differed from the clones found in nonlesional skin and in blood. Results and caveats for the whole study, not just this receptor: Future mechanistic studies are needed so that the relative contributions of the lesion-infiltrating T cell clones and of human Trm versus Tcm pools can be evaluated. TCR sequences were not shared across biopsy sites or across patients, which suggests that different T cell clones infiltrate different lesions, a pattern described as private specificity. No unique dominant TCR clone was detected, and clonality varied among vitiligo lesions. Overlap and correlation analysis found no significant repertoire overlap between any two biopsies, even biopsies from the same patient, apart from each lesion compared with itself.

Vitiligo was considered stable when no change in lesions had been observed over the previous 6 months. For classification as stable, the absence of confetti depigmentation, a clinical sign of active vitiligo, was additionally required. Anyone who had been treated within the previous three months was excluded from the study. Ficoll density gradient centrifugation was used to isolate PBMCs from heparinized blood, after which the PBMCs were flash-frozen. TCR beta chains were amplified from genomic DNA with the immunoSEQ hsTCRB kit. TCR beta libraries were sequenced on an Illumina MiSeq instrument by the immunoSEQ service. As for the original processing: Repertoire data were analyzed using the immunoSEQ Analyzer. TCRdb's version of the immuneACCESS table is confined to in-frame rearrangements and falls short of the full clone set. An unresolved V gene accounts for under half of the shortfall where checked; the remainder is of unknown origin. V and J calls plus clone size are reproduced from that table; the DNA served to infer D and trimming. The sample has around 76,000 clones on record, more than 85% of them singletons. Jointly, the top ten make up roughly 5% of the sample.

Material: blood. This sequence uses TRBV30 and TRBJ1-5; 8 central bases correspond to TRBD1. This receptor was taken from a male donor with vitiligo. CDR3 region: CAWSTRTGLSNQPQHF. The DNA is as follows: TGTGCCTGGAGTACGCGGACAGGGTTAAGCAATCAGCCCCAGCATTTT.